The following is a T cell receptor (beta chain) sequence with its context. The data stem from a study of shared clonotypes between healthy human individuals. Study as a whole: Donors, aged 18 to 49, were a couple of women and a few men. CD4 naive cells filled three plates per donor, CD4 memory three, CD8 naive two and CD8 memory one.

CDR1 MNHNS and CDR2 SASEGT come from the germline V gene. Trimming left V 3 bases short and J 4 bases short, with 21 bases between. The CDR3 loop spans 17 amino acids. Using immunoSEQ multiplex PCR, the repertoire was profiled, and TCRdb retains in-frame clones only, with some absent. The sample lists approximately 320,000 clones, around 86% occurring once. The sample taken for sequencing was memory CD8+ T cells sorted from blood. The sample's subset: CD45RO+ cells pooled with CCR7-negative TemRA cells. The sequence came from a man aged 18-30 years in good health. The genes are TRBV6-1 and TRBJ1-2; possible D gene TRBD1, 5 bases. The CDR3 DNA reads TGTGCCAGCAGTGAGGAGCAGGGATGGGGGAAGGTCTATGGCTACACCTTC. This translates into CASSEEQGWGKVYGYTF.